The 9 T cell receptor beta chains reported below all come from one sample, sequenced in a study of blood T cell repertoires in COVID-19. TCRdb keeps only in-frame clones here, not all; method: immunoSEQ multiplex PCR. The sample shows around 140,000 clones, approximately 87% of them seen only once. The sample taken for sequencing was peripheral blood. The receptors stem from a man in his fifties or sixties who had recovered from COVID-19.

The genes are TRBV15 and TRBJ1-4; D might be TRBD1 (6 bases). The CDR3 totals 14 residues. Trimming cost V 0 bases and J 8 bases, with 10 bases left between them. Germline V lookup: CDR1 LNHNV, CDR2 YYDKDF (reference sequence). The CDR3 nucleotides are TGTGCCACCAGCAGAGACAGGGGCGGGGAAAAACTGTTTTTT. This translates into CATSRDRGGEKLFF.

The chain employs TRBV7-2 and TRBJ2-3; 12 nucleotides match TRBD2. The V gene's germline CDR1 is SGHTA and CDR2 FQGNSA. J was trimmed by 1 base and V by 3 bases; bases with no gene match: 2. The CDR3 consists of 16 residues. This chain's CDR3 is CASSFRLAGGTDTQYF. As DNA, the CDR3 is TGTGCCAGCAGCTTCAGACTAGCGGGGGGCACAGATACGCAGTATTTT.

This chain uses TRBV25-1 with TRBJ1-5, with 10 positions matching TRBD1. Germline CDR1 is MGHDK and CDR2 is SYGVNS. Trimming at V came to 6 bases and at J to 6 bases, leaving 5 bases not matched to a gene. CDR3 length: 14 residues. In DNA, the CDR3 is TGTGCCAGCAGCCCGGGGACAGGGGCTCAGCCCCAGCATTTT. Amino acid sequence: CASSPGTGAQPQHF.

CDR3 sequence: CASRRQGATSYEQYF. The CDR3, as DNA: TGTGCCAGCAGAAGACAGGGGGCGACTTCCTACGAGCAGTACTTC. The chain combines TRBV6-1 with TRBJ2-7, with TRBD1 matching over 10 bases. Unmatched junction bases numbered 6, after V lost 6 bases and J lost 1 base. Germline V CDR1 and CDR2: MNHNS, SASEGT. The CDR3 consists of 15 residues.

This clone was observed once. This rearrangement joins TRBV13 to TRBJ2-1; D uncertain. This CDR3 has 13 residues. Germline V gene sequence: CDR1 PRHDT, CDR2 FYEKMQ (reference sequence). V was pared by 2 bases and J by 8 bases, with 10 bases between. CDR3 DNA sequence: TGTGCCAGCAGCTTATGGTCTAGTGATGAGCAGTTCTTC. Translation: CASSLWSSDEQFF.

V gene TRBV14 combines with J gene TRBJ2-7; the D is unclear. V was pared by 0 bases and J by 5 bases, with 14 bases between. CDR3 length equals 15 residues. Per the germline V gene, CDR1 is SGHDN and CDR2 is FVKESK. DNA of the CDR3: TGTGCCAGCAGCCAAGACAGCCGGGTGTTCGACGAGCAGTACTTC. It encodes CASSQDSRVFDEQYF.

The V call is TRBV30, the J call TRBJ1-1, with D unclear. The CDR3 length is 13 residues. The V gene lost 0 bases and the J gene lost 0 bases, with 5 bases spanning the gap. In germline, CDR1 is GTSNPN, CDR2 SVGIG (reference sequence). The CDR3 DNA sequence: TGTGCCTGGAGTGTGCAGGTGAACACTGAAGCTTTCTTT. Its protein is CAWSVQVNTEAFF.

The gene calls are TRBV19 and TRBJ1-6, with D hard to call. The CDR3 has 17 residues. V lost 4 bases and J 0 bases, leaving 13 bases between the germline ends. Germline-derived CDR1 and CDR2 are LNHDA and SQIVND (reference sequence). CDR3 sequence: CASSTDAGSSYNSPLHF. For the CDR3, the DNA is TGTGCCAGTAGTACGGACGCCGGGAGCTCCTATAATTCACCCCTCCACTTT.

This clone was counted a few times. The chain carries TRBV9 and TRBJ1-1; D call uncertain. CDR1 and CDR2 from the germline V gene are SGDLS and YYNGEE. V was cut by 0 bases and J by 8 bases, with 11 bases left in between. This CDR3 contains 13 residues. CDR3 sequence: CASSVGRESEAFF. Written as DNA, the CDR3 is TGTGCCAGCAGCGTAGGGAGGGAATCGGAAGCTTTCTTT.